This T cell receptor beta chain was obtained from a study of identifying expanded T cells in peripheral blood. Findings and limits, study-wide: Across healthy donors, higher total template counts meant significantly greater roughly 2-week count variance.

Only in-frame clones appear in the TCRdb table, and some are missing; sequencing was by immunoSEQ multiplex PCR. This sample carries about 97,000 clones, around 88% of them seen once, and the ten largest clones take 17%. Remarks on this clone: Antigen: not known.

Collection occurred without any documented infections or immune events in donors. The clonotype was recovered from a person aged 18 to 69 in good health. Sample: blood.

In DNA, the CDR3 is TGTGCCAGCAGCTTAAGGACCGGGGGGGGCGAGGGTCAGCCCCAGCATTTT. The encoded protein is CASSLRTGGGEGQPQHF. The chain employs TRBV7-2 and TRBJ1-5, with D tentatively TRBD1 (6 bases). V was clipped by 2 bases and J by 6 bases, with 20 bases between them. The CDR3 is made up of 17 amino acids. Per germline, CDR1 SGHTA and CDR2 FQGNSA.